Included here is one T cell receptor beta chain sequence, with context. Sequenced by immunoSEQ multiplex PCR; TCRdb stores in-frame clones only, minus some. The sample records 40,000 to 55,000 clones, approximately 93% being singletons. This sample is drawn from a study of cytomegalovirus exposure and HLA in healthy donors. CDR1 MDHEN and CDR2 SYDVKM come from the germline V gene. With V trimmed by 3 bases and J by 3 bases, 6 bases remained unmatched. The CDR3 loop spans 16 amino acids. This TCR was recovered from a woman aged 18-29 years in good health and CMV-seronegative. The rearrangement uses TRBV28 and TRBJ2-2; TRBD1 agrees at 8 bases. Sequences were obtained from PBMCs. The CDR3 reads CASSFSTGAHTGELFF. The DNA of the CDR3 is TGTGCCAGCAGTTTCTCGACAGGGGCTCACACCGGGGAGCTGTTTTTT.